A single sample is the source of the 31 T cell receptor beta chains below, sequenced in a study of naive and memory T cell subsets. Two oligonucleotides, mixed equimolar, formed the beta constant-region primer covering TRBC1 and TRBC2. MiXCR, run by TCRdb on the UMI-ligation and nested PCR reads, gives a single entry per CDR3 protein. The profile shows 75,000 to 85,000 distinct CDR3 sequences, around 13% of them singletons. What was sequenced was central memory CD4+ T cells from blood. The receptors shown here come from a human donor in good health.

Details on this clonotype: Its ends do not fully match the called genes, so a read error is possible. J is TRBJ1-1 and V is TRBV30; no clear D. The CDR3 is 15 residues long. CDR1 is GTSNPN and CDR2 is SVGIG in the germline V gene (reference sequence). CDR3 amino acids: CAWGVFGVDDTEAFF. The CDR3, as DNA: TGTGCCTGGGGTGTTTTCGGGGTGGATGACACTGAAGCTTTCTTT.

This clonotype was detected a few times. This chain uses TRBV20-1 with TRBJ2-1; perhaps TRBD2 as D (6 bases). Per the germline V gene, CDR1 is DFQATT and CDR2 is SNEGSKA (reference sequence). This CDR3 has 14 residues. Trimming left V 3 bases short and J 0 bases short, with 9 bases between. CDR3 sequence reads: CSASLGSSYNEQFF. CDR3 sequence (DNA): TGCAGTGCTAGTCTCGGGAGCTCCTACAATGAGCAGTTCTTC.

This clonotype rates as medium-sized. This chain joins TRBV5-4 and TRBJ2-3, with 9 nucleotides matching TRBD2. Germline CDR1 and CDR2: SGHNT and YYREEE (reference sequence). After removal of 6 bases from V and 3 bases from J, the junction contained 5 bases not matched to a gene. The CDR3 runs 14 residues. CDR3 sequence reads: CASTPSGTTDTQYF. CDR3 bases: TGTGCCAGCACCCCTAGCGGGACGACAGATACGCAGTATTTT.

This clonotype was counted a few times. The chain's CDR3 is CASSLSAGGLTDTQYF. As DNA, the CDR3 is TGCGCCAGCAGCCTATCGGCGGGAGGTCTCACAGATACGCAGTATTTT. The chain links TRBV5-1 to TRBJ2-3, with 8 bases matching TRBD2. The CDR3 is 16 residues long. Germline lookup yields CDR1 SGHRS and CDR2 YFSETQ. Trimming took 4 bases from V and 2 from J; bases not matched to a gene: 9.

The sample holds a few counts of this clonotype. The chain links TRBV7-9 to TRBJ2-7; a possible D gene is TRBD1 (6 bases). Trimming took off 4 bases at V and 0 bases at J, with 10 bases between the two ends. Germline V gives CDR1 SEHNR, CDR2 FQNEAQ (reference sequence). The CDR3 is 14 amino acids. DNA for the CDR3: TGTGCCAGCAGCTGGGTCAGGGGCTCCTACGAGCAGTACTTC. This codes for CASSWVRGSYEQYF.

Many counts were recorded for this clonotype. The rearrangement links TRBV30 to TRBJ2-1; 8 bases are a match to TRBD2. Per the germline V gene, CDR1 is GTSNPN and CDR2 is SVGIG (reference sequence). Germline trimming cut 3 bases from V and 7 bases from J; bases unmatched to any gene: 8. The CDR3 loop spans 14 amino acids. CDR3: CAWRMAGGGNEQFF. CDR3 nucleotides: TGTGCCTGGAGGATGGCGGGAGGAGGGAATGAGCAGTTCTTC.

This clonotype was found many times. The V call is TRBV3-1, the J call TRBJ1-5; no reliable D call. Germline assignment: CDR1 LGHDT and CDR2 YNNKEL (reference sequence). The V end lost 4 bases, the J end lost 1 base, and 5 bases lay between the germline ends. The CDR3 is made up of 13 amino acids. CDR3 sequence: CASSLYSNQPQHF. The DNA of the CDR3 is TGTGCCAGCAGCCTTTACAGCAATCAGCCCCAGCATTTT.

The CDR3 protein is CASTPSFRRTDTQYF. The CDR3 bases are TGTGCCAGCACCCCCAGTTTTCGGCGCACAGATACGCAGTATTTT. The gene calls are TRBV12-3 or TRBV12-4 and TRBJ2-3; D is undetermined. There are 15 residues in the CDR3. V lost 7 bases and J 1 base, leaving 15 bases between the germline ends.

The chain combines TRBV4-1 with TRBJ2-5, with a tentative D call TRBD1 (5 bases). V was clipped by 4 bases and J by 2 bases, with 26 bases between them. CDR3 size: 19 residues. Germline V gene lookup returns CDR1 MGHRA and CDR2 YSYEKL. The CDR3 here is CASSRLPPPPKQGQETQYF. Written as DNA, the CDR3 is TGCGCCAGCAGCCGCCTCCCCCCGCCTCCGAAGCAGGGACAAGAGACCCAGTACTTC.

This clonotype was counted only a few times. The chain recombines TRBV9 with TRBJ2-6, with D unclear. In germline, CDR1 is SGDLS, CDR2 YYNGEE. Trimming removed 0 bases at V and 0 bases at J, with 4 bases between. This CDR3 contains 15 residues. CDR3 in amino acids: CASSVEGSGANVLTF. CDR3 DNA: TGTGCCAGCAGCGTAGAGGGCTCTGGGGCCAACGTCCTGACTTTC.

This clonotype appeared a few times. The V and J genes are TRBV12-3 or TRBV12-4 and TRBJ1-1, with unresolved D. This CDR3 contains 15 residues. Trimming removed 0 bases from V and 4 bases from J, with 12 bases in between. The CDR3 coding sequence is TGTGCCAGCAGTTTAGCGCTGGCGGGGAGCACTGAAGCTTTCTTT. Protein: CASSLALAGSTEAFF.

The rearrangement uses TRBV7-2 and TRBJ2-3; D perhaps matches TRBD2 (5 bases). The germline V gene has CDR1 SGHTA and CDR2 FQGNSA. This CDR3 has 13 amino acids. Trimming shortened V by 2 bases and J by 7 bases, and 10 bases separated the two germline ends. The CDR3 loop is CASSLLAGNTQYF. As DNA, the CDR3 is TGTGCCAGCAGCTTACTAGCTGGTAATACGCAGTATTTT.

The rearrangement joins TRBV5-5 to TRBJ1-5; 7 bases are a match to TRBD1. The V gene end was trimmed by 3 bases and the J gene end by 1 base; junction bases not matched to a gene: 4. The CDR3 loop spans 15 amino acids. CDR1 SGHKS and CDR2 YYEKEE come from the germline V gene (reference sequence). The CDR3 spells CASSSTDRSNQPQHF. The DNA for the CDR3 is TGTGCCAGCAGCTCGACGGACAGGAGCAATCAGCCCCAGCATTTT.

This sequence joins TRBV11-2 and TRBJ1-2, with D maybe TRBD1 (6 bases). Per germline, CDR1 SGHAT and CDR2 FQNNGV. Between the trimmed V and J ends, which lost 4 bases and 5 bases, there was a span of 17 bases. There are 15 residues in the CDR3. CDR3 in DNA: TGTGCCAGCAGCTCCCGCGGCAGGGGTGTGTATGGCTACACCTTC. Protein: CASSSRGRGVYGYTF.

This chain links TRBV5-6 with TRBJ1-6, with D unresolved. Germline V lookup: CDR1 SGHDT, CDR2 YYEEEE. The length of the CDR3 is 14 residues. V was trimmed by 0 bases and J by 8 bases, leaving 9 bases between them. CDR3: CASSLGQNDSPLHF. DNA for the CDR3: TGTGCCAGCAGCTTGGGACAAAACGATTCACCCCTCCACTTT.

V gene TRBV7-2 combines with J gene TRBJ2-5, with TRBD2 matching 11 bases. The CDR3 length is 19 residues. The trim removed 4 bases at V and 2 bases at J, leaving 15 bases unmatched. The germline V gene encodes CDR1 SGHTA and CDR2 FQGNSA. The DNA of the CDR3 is TGTGCCAGCAGCTCGACTTCTGGAAGGGCTAGCGGGAGGCAAGAGACCCAGTACTTC. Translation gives CASSSTSGRASGRQETQYF.

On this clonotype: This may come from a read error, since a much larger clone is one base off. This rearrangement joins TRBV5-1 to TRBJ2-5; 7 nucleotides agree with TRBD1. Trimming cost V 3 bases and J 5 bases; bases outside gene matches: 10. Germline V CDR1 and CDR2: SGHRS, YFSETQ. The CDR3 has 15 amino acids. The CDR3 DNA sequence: TGCGCCAGCAGCTCTGCCTCAGGGGGAGCGGAGACCCAGTACTTC. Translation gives CASSSASGGAETQYF.

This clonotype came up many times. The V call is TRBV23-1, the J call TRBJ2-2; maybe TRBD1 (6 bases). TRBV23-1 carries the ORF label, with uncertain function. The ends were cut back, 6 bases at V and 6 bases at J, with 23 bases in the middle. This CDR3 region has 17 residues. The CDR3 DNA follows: TGCGCCAGCAGCTCTATATGGGGGCTCGATGAGGCCGGGGAGCTGTTTTTT. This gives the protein CASSSIWGLDEAGELFF.

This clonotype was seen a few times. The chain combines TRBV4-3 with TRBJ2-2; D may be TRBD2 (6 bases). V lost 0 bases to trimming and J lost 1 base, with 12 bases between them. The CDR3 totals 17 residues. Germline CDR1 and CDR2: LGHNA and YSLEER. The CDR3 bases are TGCGCCAGCAGCCAAGACCCCCCAGCGGGGAACACCGGGGAGCTGTTTTTT. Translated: CASSQDPPAGNTGELFF.

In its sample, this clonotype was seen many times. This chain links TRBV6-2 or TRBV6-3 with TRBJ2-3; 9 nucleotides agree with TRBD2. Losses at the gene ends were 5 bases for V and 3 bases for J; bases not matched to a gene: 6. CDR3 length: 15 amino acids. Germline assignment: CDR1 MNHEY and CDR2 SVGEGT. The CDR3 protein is CASSSGRRGTDTQYF. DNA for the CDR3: TGTGCCAGCAGTAGCGGGAGGAGAGGGACAGATACGCAGTATTTT.

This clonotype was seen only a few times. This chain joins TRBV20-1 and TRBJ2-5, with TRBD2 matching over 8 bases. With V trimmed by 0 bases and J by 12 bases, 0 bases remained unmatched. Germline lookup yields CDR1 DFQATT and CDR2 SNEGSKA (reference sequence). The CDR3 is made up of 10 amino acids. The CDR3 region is CSARELAEYF. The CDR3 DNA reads TGCAGTGCTAGAGAACTAGCGGAGTACTTC.

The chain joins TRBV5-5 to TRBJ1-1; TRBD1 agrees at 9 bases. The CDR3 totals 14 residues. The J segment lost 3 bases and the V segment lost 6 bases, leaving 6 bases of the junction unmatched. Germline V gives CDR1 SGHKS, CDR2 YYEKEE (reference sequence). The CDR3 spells CASTPNRGHTEAFF. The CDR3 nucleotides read TGTGCCAGCACCCCAAACAGGGGGCACACTGAAGCTTTCTTT. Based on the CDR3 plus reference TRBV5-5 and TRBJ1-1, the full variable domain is DAGVTQSPTHLIKTRGQQVTLRCSPISGHKSVSWYQQVLGQGPQFIFQYYEKEERGRGNFPDRFSARQFPNYSSELNVNALLLGDSALYLCASTPNRGHTEAFFGQGTRLTVV.

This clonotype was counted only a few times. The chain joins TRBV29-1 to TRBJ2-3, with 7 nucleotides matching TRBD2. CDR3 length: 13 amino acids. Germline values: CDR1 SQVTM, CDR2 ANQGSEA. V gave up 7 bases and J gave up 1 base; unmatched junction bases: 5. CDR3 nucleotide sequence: TGCAGCGCGGGGGGAGACGGCACAGATACGCAGTATTTT. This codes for CSAGGDGTDTQYF.

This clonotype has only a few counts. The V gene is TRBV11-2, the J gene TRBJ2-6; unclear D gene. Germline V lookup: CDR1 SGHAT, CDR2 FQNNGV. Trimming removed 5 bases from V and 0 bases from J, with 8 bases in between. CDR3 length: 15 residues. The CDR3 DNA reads TGTGCCAGCAGCGTAACGAGCTCTGGGGCCAACGTCCTGACTTTC. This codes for CASSVTSSGANVLTF.

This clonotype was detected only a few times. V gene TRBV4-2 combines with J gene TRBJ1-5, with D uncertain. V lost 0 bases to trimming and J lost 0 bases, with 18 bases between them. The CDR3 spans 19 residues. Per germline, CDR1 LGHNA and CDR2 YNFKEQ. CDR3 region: CASSQDPEARLYSNQPQHF. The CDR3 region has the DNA TGTGCCAGCAGCCAAGATCCCGAAGCCAGGCTTTATAGCAATCAGCCCCAGCATTTT.

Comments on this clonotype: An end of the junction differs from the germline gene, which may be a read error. The CDR3 protein is CASSAVTNNGYTF. CDR3 coding DNA: TGTGCCAGCAGCGCCGTCACTAACAATGGCTACACCTTC. The chain is built from TRBV5-5 and TRBJ1-2; D gene uncertain. Germline V gene data show CDR1 as SGHKS and CDR2 as YYEKEE (reference sequence). The CDR3 covers 13 residues.

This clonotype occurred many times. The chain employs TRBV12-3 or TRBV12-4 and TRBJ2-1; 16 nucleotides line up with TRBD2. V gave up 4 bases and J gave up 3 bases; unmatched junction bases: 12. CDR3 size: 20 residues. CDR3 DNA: TGTGCCAGCAGTTCGACGACCGGGACTAGCGGGAGGGCCGTCTACAATGAGCAGTTCTTC. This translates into CASSSTTGTSGRAVYNEQFF.

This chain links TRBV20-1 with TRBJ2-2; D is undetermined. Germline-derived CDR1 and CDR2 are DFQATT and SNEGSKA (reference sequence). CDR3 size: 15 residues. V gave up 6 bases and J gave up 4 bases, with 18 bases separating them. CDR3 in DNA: TGCAGTGCCAATTCCGGCCCACTGGGCACCGGGGAGCTGTTTTTT. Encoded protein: CSANSGPLGTGELFF.

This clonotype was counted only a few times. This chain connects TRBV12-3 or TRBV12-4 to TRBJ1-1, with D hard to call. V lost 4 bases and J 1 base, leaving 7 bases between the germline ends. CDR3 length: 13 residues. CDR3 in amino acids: CASSYTENTEAFF. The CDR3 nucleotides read TGTGCCAGCAGTTACACAGAGAACACTGAAGCTTTCTTT.

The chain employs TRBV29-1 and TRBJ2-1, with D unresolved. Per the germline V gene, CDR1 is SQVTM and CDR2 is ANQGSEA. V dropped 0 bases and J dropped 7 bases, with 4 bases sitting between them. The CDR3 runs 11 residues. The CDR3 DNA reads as TGCAGCGTTGAAGATTGGAATGAGCAGTTCTTC. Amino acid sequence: CSVEDWNEQFF.

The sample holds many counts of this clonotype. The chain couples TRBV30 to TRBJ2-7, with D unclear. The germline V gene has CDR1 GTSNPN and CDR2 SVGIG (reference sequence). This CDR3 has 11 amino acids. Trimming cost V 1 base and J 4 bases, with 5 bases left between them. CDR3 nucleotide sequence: TGTGCCTGGAGTGCCGGGTACGAGCAGTACTTC. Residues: CAWSAGYEQYF.